A single T cell receptor (beta chain) is shown here with its context. Data came from immunoSEQ multiplex PCR; TCRdb stores just in-frame clones and leaves some out. The sample yields about 140,000 clones, about nine tenths seen once. V lost 3 bases to trimming and J lost 1 base, with 10 bases between them. The germline V gene has CDR1 SGHVS and CDR2 FNYEAQ. This CDR3 has 15 residues. The sample is drawn from a study of control samples from healthy donors and cancer patients. Sequences were obtained from blood. This receptor was identified in a man aged 25-45 years in good health. V gene TRBV7-6 combines with J gene TRBJ2-1, with no clear D. For the CDR3, the DNA is TGTGCCAGCAGCTTGGACGGGTCGTCCTACAATGAGCAGTTCTTC. It translates to CASSLDGSSYNEQFF.